This TCR beta chain is drawn from a study of blood T cells in healthy people across ages. PBMCs, at least 7 million per sample, were isolated. Remarks on this clonotype: The antigen is undetermined.

General study results and limits: Roughly linear declines in TCR beta diversity per million T cells occurred with age.

Combining a sample-barcoded 5' primer with a J-beta primer mix, a second PCR ran for roughly 7 to 11 cycles. In TCRdb, the 5' RACE reads were re-called with MiXCR into one record per CDR3 protein. In the table there are roughly 1,700,000 distinct CDR3 sequences, 28% of which are singletons. CDR3 length equals 13 residues. CDR1 and CDR2 (germline): KGHDR, SFDVKD. V was cut by 4 bases and J by 6 bases, with 11 bases left in between. This TCR came from a woman in her thirties in good health. The source material was blood. The chain couples TRBV24-1 to TRBJ1-1; perhaps TRBD1 as D (5 bases). The CDR3 spells CATSDGASPEAFF. CDR3 coding DNA: TGTGCCACCAGTGACGGGGCGTCCCCTGAAGCTTTCTTT.